The 2 T cell receptor beta chains listed next were all sequenced from one sample in a study of sequential checkpoint blockade in melanoma. Sequencing was performed with immunoSEQ multiplex PCR; in TCRdb, only in-frame clones are kept and a portion is missing. The sample consists of 20,000 to 25,000 clones, under 70% of them appearing once. As to treatment: randomized to nivolumab then ipilimumab (arm A) or the reverse (arm B). The sequencing here drew on CD8+ T cells sorted from blood (inferred from file names), taken from a patient given nivolumab and ipilimumab in sequence. The receptor source for this set is a human donor with melanoma.

Sample share makes this clone medium-sized. The J gene is TRBJ2-1, the V gene TRBV9; maybe TRBD2 (6 bases). Germline V gene lookup returns CDR1 SGDLS and CDR2 YYNGEE. The CDR3 spans 16 residues. The ends were cut back, 4 bases at V and 0 bases at J, with 14 bases in the middle. The DNA for the CDR3 is TGTGCCAGCAGCCCTTGGGACTCCCTCTCCTACAATGAGCAGTTCTTC. Encoded protein: CASSPWDSLSYNEQFF. The complete variable domain, with remaining parts taken from reference TRBV9 and TRBJ2-1, reads DSGVTQTPKHLITATGQRVTLRCSPRSGDLSVYWYQQSLDQGLQFLIQYYNGEERAKGNILERFSAQQFPDLHSELNLSSLELGDSALYFCASSPWDSLSYNEQFFGPGTRLTVL.

The chain combines TRBV27 with TRBJ2-7, with 7 bases matching TRBD1. The CDR3 is 12 residues long. Germline CDR1 MNHEY, CDR2 SMNVEV (reference sequence). V lost 8 bases to trimming and J lost 2 bases; unmatched junction nucleotides: 3. CDR3 DNA: TGTGCCAGCCGACAGGGAACCTACGAGCAGTACTTC. Its protein product is CASRQGTYEQYF.